This TCR beta chain appears in the sequencing data of a study of OX40 agonist ivuxolimab in advanced cancers. Study context: The drug used for patients, ivuxolimab, was an agonistic anti-OX40 (CD134) antibody. Intravenous ivuxolimab was administered to patients every 2 weeks at 0.01 to 10 mg/kg.

Whole-study findings and limits: No determination was made of the antigen specificity of the expanded peripheral T cells. Low normalized clonal expansion also occurred in some nonresponding patients.

As to this clone: The antigen remains undetermined.

Profiled with immunoSEQ multiplex PCR; TCRdb holds only in-frame clones, not every one. The table shows about 66,000 clones, with 85% occurring only once. This clonotype originated in an adult with an advanced solid tumor such as melanoma, head and neck, liver or kidney cancer. The input for sequencing was CD4+ or CD8+ T cells sorted from blood, taken in a trial of the OX40 agonist ivuxolimab.

CDR3 in amino acids: CASTKDRGSYEQYF. The CDR3 DNA follows: TGTGCCAGCACCAAGGACAGGGGCTCCTACGAGCAGTACTTC. This chain links TRBV2 with TRBJ2-7; 9 nucleotides align to TRBD1. The ends lost 7 bases at V and 0 bases at J; junction bases unmatched: 4. The CDR3 sequence is 14 residues long. Germline CDR1 reads SNHLY; CDR2 reads FYNNEI.